This is a list of T cell receptor beta chains from one sample in a study of blood T cell repertoires in COVID-19. TCRdb's copy holds only in-frame clones and misses some; the assay was immunoSEQ multiplex PCR. The data contain some 150,000 clones, approximately 87% of them singletons. The sample comprised peripheral blood. Receptors originate from a woman between 45 and 60 years old with active or convalescent COVID-19. Both conserved end residues are part of each CDR3. The D gene is left open where the match is weak. Clone size is given for some rows only: seen once, a few or many times, or a class if the clone is expanded.

CDR3 DNA,CDR3 protein,clone size,V gene,J gene,D gene
TGTGCCAGCAGCCCCGGGACAGGGATAAGGTACGAGCAGTACTTC,CASSPGTGIRYEQYF,NA,TRBV6-2/TRBV6-3,TRBJ2-7,TRBD1
TGTGCCAGTAGTATTCCCCTTCGGTACACTCTAGCGGGATTGTATGAGCAGTTCTTC,CASSIPLRYTLAGLYEQFF,NA,TRBV19,TRBJ2-1,TRBD2
TGTGCCAGCAGCGTAGCGGGGGACACAGATACGCAGTATTTT,CASSVAGDTDTQYF,once,TRBV5-4,TRBJ2-3,TRBD2
TGTGCCAGCAGTCATATGGGGCAGACGAACACTGAAGCTTTCTTT,CASSHMGQTNTEAFF,once,TRBV27,TRBJ1-1,NA
TGTGCCAGCAACCGACTCGGGCTAGCGGGAAGGGGGGGTAATGAGCAGTTCTTC,CASNRLGLAGRGGNEQFF,NA,TRBV5-5,TRBJ2-1,TRBD2
TGTGCCAGCAGCCAAGATGGTATGTGGCGGGGGGGCTACGAGCAGTTCTTC,CASSQDGMWRGGYEQFF,NA,TRBV14,TRBJ2-1,TRBD2
TGTGCCAGCAGTTCGGGACAGATCGATTCACCCCTCCACTTT,CASSSGQIDSPLHF,NA,TRBV6-2/TRBV6-3,TRBJ1-6,TRBD1
TGTGCCAGCAGGGGGGTGGGACAGGGAAATCAGCCCCAGCATTTT,CASRGVGQGNQPQHF,NA,TRBV28,TRBJ1-5,TRBD1
TGTGCCAGCAGCCAAGGGGAGGGGGTGGCTGGCTACACCTTC,CASSQGEGVAGYTF,once,TRBV4-2,TRBJ1-2,NA
TGTGCCAGTACCGACGGACATTTCTCTGGAAACACCATATATTTT,CASTDGHFSGNTIYF,NA,TRBV19,TRBJ1-3,NA
TGTGCCAGCAGCCCCCGCGGACACACGAACACTGAAGCTTTCTTT,CASSPRGHTNTEAFF,NA,TRBV11-1,TRBJ1-1,NA
TGTGCCAGCTCACCACTCGGGGGGAACGAGCAGTACTTC,CASSPLGGNEQYF,NA,TRBV18,TRBJ2-7,TRBD2
TGCGCCAGCAGCTTGGTCGAGGGACAGAGCACTGAAGCTTTCTTT,CASSLVEGQSTEAFF,NA,TRBV5-1,TRBJ1-1,TRBD1
TGTGCCATCAGTGGGACAGATTCACCCCTCCACTTT,CAISGTDSPLHF,NA,TRBV10-3,TRBJ1-6,NA
TGTGCCAGCAGCCCCGACACGCGCACTGAAGCTTTCTTT,CASSPDTRTEAFF,NA,TRBV9,TRBJ1-1,NA
TGTGCCAGCAGCTTAAATTCTCTTGATACGCAGTATTTT,CASSLNSLDTQYF,few,TRBV7-2,TRBJ2-3,NA
TGTGCCAGCAGTGACTCGGCGGGGGTAGCCGGGGAGCTGTTTTTT,CASSDSAGVAGELFF,NA,TRBV6-4,TRBJ2-2,TRBD2
TGTGCCAGCAGCCCCGAGGCGGGCACCATATATTTT,CASSPEAGTIYF,NA,TRBV7-9,TRBJ1-3,NA
TGTGCCAGCAGCCAGCGGACTAGCGAGTTGGGGGGCCAGTACTTC,CASSQRTSELGGQYF,NA,TRBV7-6,TRBJ2-5,TRBD2
TGTGCCAGTAGTATGGACCCCGCCCGGGACGGGGGGGATTCACCCCTCCACTTT,CASSMDPARDGGDSPLHF,NA,TRBV19,TRBJ1-6,NA
TGTGCCAGCACCCGATCGGAGGGGAACACTGAAGCTTTCTTT,CASTRSEGNTEAFF,NA,TRBV6-5,TRBJ1-1,NA
TGTGCCAGCAGTTTTGGGCTAGCGGGAGAGAACACAGATACGCAGTATTTT,CASSFGLAGENTDTQYF,NA,TRBV28,TRBJ2-3,TRBD2
TGTGCCAGCTCACCAGGGGCGTCTGGGATTCAGTACTTC,CASSPGASGIQYF,NA,TRBV18,TRBJ2-4,NA
TGTGCCAGCAGTTCGCCCCTACTAGCGGGGCGTCGGGAGCAGTACTTC,CASSSPLLAGRREQYF,NA,TRBV6-2/TRBV6-3,TRBJ2-7,TRBD2
TGTGCCAGCAGCTTGTGGGACAGGGTGGGAGAGCAGTACTTC,CASSLWDRVGEQYF,NA,TRBV5-5,TRBJ2-7,TRBD1